The present entry profiles one T cell receptor beta chain with its context. The sample originates from a study of cytomegalovirus exposure and HLA in healthy donors. The germline CDR1 and CDR2 sequences are MNHEY and SVGAGI. The CDR3 sequence is 16 residues long. The germline V and J ends were trimmed by 0 bases and 0 bases, with 12 bases remaining between them. PCR primers comprised 60 Vbeta and 13 Jbeta primers. Sequencing used immunoSEQ multiplex PCR; TCRdb keeps in-frame clones, though not all of them. The profile shows 130,000 to 150,000 clones, roughly three quarters of them singletons. Each donor was healthy, and each was a bone marrow donor.

The clonotype was recovered from a woman between 35 and 50 years old in good health and CMV-seronegative. The J gene is TRBJ2-7, the V gene TRBV6-5, with TRBD2 as a possible D gene (5 bases). Sequencing was done on a sample of PBMCs. CDR3 nucleotide sequence: TGTGCCAGCAGTTACTCCCCCTGGACTGGCTCCTACGAGCAGTACTTC. Its protein is CASSYSPWTGSYEQYF.